The 26 T cell receptor beta chains given below trace back to one sample, sequenced in a study of identical twins. TCRdb ran MiXCR on the 5' RACE reads and lists one entry per CDR3 protein. The sample consists of 650,000 to 750,000 distinct CDR3 sequences, roughly 20% of them appearing once. The same sample was also used in a study of T cells expressing NK-cell markers.

The sample taken for sequencing was PBMCs. These receptors all stem from a woman aged 18 to 35 in good health.

This clonotype was recorded many times. The rearrangement links TRBV20-1 to TRBJ2-5; D perhaps matches TRBD1 (6 bases). This CDR3 comprises 15 residues. Germline V gene sequence: CDR1 DFQATT, CDR2 SNEGSKA (reference sequence). The V end was cut by 1 base, the J end by 5 bases, with 17 bases between. CDR3: CSARGPGHPRETQYF. In DNA form, the CDR3 reads TGCAGTGCTAGAGGACCGGGACATCCAAGGGAGACCCAGTACTTC.

This clonotype was observed at least ten times. The V gene is TRBV3-1, the J gene TRBJ2-7; no clear D gene. The CDR3 spans 13 residues. CDR1 is LGHDT, CDR2 YNNKEL, per germline (reference sequence). V shed 0 bases and J shed 2 bases, with 5 bases lying between them. The CDR3 protein is CASSQDGAYEQYF. DNA of the CDR3: TGTGCCAGCAGCCAAGATGGGGCCTACGAGCAGTACTTC.

The J gene is TRBJ2-1, the V gene TRBV12-3 or TRBV12-4; D ambiguous. V dropped 2 bases and J dropped 6 bases, with 11 bases sitting between them. This CDR3 has 14 amino acids. CDR3 in DNA: TGTGCCAGCAGTTTAAGGTTCCGCGGCAATGAGCAGTTCTTC. This codes for CASSLRFRGNEQFF.

The genes are TRBV7-9 and TRBJ2-7; 10 positions match TRBD2. Germline-derived CDR1 and CDR2 are SEHNR and FQNEAQ (reference sequence). The CDR3 has 16 residues. J lost 1 base, V lost 3 bases, and 6 bases had no gene match. The chain's CDR3 is CASSFTGTSDSYEQYF. The CDR3 nucleotides read TGTGCCAGCAGCTTTACCGGGACTAGCGATTCCTACGAGCAGTACTTC.

At least ten counts were recorded for this clonotype. The chain joins TRBV6-4 to TRBJ2-2; 9 bases agree with TRBD2. The germline V gene encodes CDR1 MRHNA and CDR2 SNTAGT. The CDR3 is made up of 15 amino acids. V lost 3 bases, J lost 1 base, and 0 bases stayed unmatched. The CDR3 DNA reads as TGTGCCAGCAGTGAGCGGGGGGGGAACACCGGGGAGCTGTTTTTT. The encoded protein is CASSERGGNTGELFF.

V is TRBV7-8 and J is TRBJ2-5, with D possibly being TRBD2 (6 bases). Germline values: CDR1 SGHVS, CDR2 FQNEAQ. The ends were cut back, 5 bases at V and 2 bases at J, with 15 bases in the middle. This CDR3 region has 15 residues. CDR3 nucleotides: TGTGCCAGCAGCCGAGCTTTAGCGGTACAAGAGACCCAGTACTTC. Its protein product is CASSRALAVQETQYF.

The CDR3: CSVVRGDPSYNEQFF. The DNA of the CDR3 is TGCAGCGTTGTTCGGGGGGATCCCTCCTACAATGAGCAGTTCTTC. The chain joins TRBV29-1 to TRBJ2-1; 7 positions agree with TRBD2. This CDR3 spans 15 amino acids. In germline, CDR1 is SQVTM, CDR2 ANQGSEA. The V gene end was trimmed by 4 bases and the J gene end by 0 bases; junction bases not matched to a gene: 6.

This clonotype showed up just a few times. CDR3 sequence (DNA): TGTGCCACCTGGCGGGACAGGGAAGGGGAGACCCAGTACTTC. Its translation: CATWRDREGETQYF. This sequence joins TRBV6-1 and TRBJ2-5; 9 bases fit TRBD1. Per germline, CDR1 MNHNS and CDR2 SASEGT. This CDR3 is 14 amino acids long. The V gene end was trimmed by 10 bases and the J gene end by 5 bases; junction bases not matched to a gene: 11.

This chain joins TRBV6-5 and TRBJ2-1, with TRBD2 identical over 13 bases. CDR3 size: 14 residues. Trimming took 2 bases from V and 10 from J; bases not matched to a gene: 2. Germline values: CDR1 MNHEY, CDR2 SVGAGI. The CDR3 spells CASSYGTSGKEQFF. The CDR3 DNA sequence: TGTGCCAGCAGTTACGGGACTAGCGGGAAAGAGCAGTTCTTC.

The chain employs TRBV7-9 and TRBJ1-5; maybe TRBD1 (6 bases). This CDR3 has 14 amino acids. The V gene's germline CDR1 is SEHNR and CDR2 FQNEAQ (reference sequence). The V end was cut by 7 bases, the J end by 3 bases, with 13 bases between. CDR3 sequence reads: CASTLTGDNQPQHF. For the CDR3, the DNA is TGTGCCAGCACGCTGACAGGTGACAATCAGCCCCAGCATTTT. Based on the CDR3 plus reference TRBV7-9 and TRBJ1-5, the full variable domain is DTGVSQNPRHKITKRGQNVTFRCDPISEHNRLYWYRQTLGQGPEFLTYFQNEAQLEKSRLLSDRFSAERPKGSFSTLEIQRTEQGDSAMYLCASTLTGDNQPQHFGDGTRLSIL.

Many counts were recorded for this clonotype. In DNA, the CDR3 is TGCGCCAGCAGACGGCAGGCCGCGGATTATAGCAATCAGCCCCAGCATTTT. Its protein product is CASRRQAADYSNQPQHF. V is TRBV5-1 and J is TRBJ1-5; D unresolved. Between the trimmed V and J ends, which lost 5 bases and 0 bases, there was a span of 18 bases. The CDR3 has 17 amino acids. The germline V gene has CDR1 SGHRS and CDR2 YFSETQ.

This clonotype has only a few counts. The V and J genes are TRBV7-2 and TRBJ2-7, with a tentative D call TRBD1 (6 bases). The CDR3 covers 14 residues. CDR1 and CDR2 (germline): SGHTA, FQGNSA. Trimming shortened V by 4 bases and J by 3 bases, and 13 bases separated the two germline ends. CDR3 in DNA: TGTGCCAGCAGCTCACAGGGCTCGAACTACGAGCAGTACTTC. It translates to CASSSQGSNYEQYF.

The chain recombines TRBV7-2 with TRBJ1-5; D not resolved. V gave up 2 bases and J gave up 6 bases, with 11 bases separating them. This CDR3 contains 14 residues. Germline loops: CDR1 SGHTA, CDR2 FQGNSA. DNA for the CDR3: TGTGCCAGCAGCTTAATCGGGGAAAGTCAGCCCCAGCATTTT. Translation: CASSLIGESQPQHF.

This clonotype was seen a handful of times. The chain links TRBV25-1 to TRBJ2-5, with 10 positions matching TRBD2. Germline values: CDR1 MGHDK, CDR2 SYGVNS. V lost 4 bases and J lost 5; bases outside the gene matches: 7. CDR3 length equals 15 residues. Here the CDR3 reads CASSAPSSGSETQYF. In DNA form, the CDR3 reads TGTGCCAGCAGTGCCCCCTCTAGCGGGAGTGAGACCCAGTACTTC.

The CDR3 sequence: CASSGQAGRANYGYTF. CDR3 DNA: TGTGCCAGTAGTGGACAAGCGGGACGAGCGAACTATGGCTACACCTTC. This chain connects TRBV19 to TRBJ1-2, with D perhaps TRBD1 (5 bases). Trimming cost V 5 bases and J 2 bases, with 18 bases left between them. In germline, CDR1 is LNHDA, CDR2 SQIVND (reference sequence). The CDR3 has 16 amino acids.

The chain recombines TRBV7-2 with TRBJ2-1; 8 nucleotides align to TRBD2. The germline V gene encodes CDR1 SGHTA and CDR2 FQGNSA. The V segment lost 7 bases and the J segment 3 bases; nucleotides outside the gene matches: 5. CDR3 size: 14 residues. In DNA form, the CDR3 reads TGTGCCAGCACCGGGGGGGCGGTCTACAATGAGCAGTTCTTC. Protein product: CASTGGAVYNEQFF. Full variable domain (remainder filled in from reference TRBV7-2 and TRBJ2-1): GAGVSQSPSNKVTEKGKDVELRCDPISGHTALYWYRQSLGQGLEFLIYFQGNSAPDKSGLPSDRFSAERTGGSVSTLTIQRTQQEDSAVYLCASTGGAVYNEQFFGPGTRLTVL.

This clonotype was seen a handful of times. The genes are TRBV12-3 or TRBV12-4 and TRBJ2-6; D not resolved. V was shortened by 10 bases and J by 4 bases, with 14 bases between the two germline ends. The CDR3 totals 14 residues. CDR3 sequence (DNA): TGTGCCACCGAGACCATCCCCGGGGCCAACGTCCTGACTTTC. This encodes CATETIPGANVLTF.

This clonotype was seen ten or more times. The chain employs TRBV29-1 and TRBJ2-1; 7 bases match TRBD1. Trimming at V came to 5 bases and at J to 4 bases, leaving 5 bases not matched to a gene. Germline assignment: CDR1 SQVTM and CDR2 ANQGSEA. The CDR3 is 13 residues long. CDR3 residues: CSVHRGPYNEQFF. The CDR3 nucleotides are TGCAGCGTTCACAGGGGTCCATACAATGAGCAGTTCTTC.

V and J are TRBV28 and TRBJ2-5, with 7 nucleotides matching TRBD1. V dropped 8 bases and J dropped 2; count of bases not matched to a gene: 5. Germline-derived CDR1 and CDR2 are MDHEN and SYDVKM. This CDR3 spans 13 amino acids. The CDR3 is CASWDSHQETQYF. CDR3 nucleotide sequence: TGTGCCAGCTGGGACAGCCATCAAGAGACCCAGTACTTC.

The rearrangement links TRBV12-3 or TRBV12-4 to TRBJ2-7; D call uncertain. V lost 4 bases to trimming and J lost 4 bases, with 11 bases between them. The CDR3 is 13 residues long. The CDR3 DNA is TGTGCCAGCAGTTCTGGACGGGTTTACGAGCAGTACTTC. This codes for CASSSGRVYEQYF.

This clonotype was picked up a small number of times. The chain is built from TRBV4-2 and TRBJ1-2, with 12 bases fitting TRBD1. The germline CDR1 and CDR2 sequences are LGHNA and YNFKEQ. The CDR3 consists of 18 residues. V gave up 6 bases and J gave up 5 bases; unmatched junction bases: 16. In DNA form, the CDR3 reads TGTGCCAGCAGACTCACACGGGACAGGGGGCGCTGGAGGTATGGCTACACCTTC. Translation: CASRLTRDRGRWRYGYTF.

The chain is built from TRBV7-2 and TRBJ2-1, with D unclear. Looked up from germline, CDR1 is SGHTA and CDR2 is FQGNSA. The V and J ends lost 6 bases and 1 base respectively, with 13 bases between them. CDR3 length equals 15 residues. The CDR3 loop is CASRFLGSSYNEQFF. CDR3 nucleotide sequence: TGTGCCAGCAGGTTCCTGGGTAGTTCCTACAATGAGCAGTTCTTC.

This rearrangement joins TRBV7-2 to TRBJ2-5; the match to TRBD2 covers 9 bases. V lost 8 bases, J lost 5 bases, and 12 bases stayed unmatched. This CDR3 is built from 15 residues. The germline V gene encodes CDR1 SGHTA and CDR2 FQGNSA. The CDR3: CASHSGSRGGETQYF. CDR3 in DNA: TGTGCCAGCCATAGCGGGAGTCGAGGGGGTGAGACCCAGTACTTC.

The rearrangement joins TRBV20-1 to TRBJ2-6, with D uncertain. The CDR3 runs to 14 residues. The V end was cut by 2 bases, the J end by 0 bases, with 5 bases between. Germline CDR1 DFQATT, CDR2 SNEGSKA (reference sequence). CDR3 in amino acids: CSARQVSGANVLTF. The DNA of the CDR3 is TGCAGTGCTAGACAGGTCTCTGGGGCCAACGTCCTGACTTTC.

This clonotype was observed a few times. The chain combines TRBV10-3 with TRBJ2-7; the match to TRBD1 covers 9 bases. The CDR3 consists of 15 residues. Germline V gene sequence: CDR1 ENHRY, CDR2 SYGVKD. Trimming at V came to 3 bases and at J to 3 bases, leaving 6 bases not matched to a gene. The CDR3 DNA reads as TGTGCCATCAGTGAAGCCCCGGGACAGGGCTACGAGCAGTACTTC. This codes for CAISEAPGQGYEQYF.

This rearrangement joins TRBV13 to TRBJ2-5; D might be TRBD2 (6 bases). Germline V gene data show CDR1 as PRHDT and CDR2 as FYEKMQ (reference sequence). Trimming stripped 4 bases from V and 3 bases from J, with 18 bases between. This CDR3 is built from 16 residues. CDR3 sequence: CASSSKGLAQEETQYF. The CDR3 DNA reads as TGTGCCAGCAGCTCCAAGGGACTGGCCCAGGAAGAGACCCAGTACTTC.